Included here is one T cell receptor (beta chain) sequence, with context. Method: immunoSEQ multiplex PCR; TCRdb's copy keeps in-frame clones and lacks some. The table lists 140,000 or so clones, roughly nine tenths of them singletons. The entry originates in a study of control samples from healthy donors and cancer patients. Trimming cost V 4 bases and J 7 bases; bases outside gene matches: 11. Germline loops: CDR1 MGHDK, CDR2 SYGVNS. This CDR3 region has 16 residues. The TCR sequence derives from a young man in good health. The rearrangement links TRBV25-1 to TRBJ1-4; TRBD1 agrees at 8 bases. The source material was blood. This chain's CDR3 is CASSVPIRGLSEKLFF. The CDR3 DNA sequence: TGTGCCAGCAGTGTGCCAATCAGGGGGCTTTCTGAAAAACTGTTTTTT.